This T cell receptor beta chain was identified in a study of blood T cell repertoires in COVID-19. The data were produced by immunoSEQ multiplex PCR, yet TCRdb's version contains in-frame clones alone and is incomplete. The sample yields fewer than 400,000 clones, approximately 87% seen once. The CDR3 length is 16 residues. V gave up 0 bases and J gave up 4 bases, with 15 bases separating them. Germline V gives CDR1 MGHRA, CDR2 YSYEKL. This clone has just one count. The J gene is TRBJ1-2, the V gene TRBV4-1; unclear D gene. The clonotype originates from a woman between 45 and 65 years old who had recovered from COVID-19. The sample consisted of PBMCs or T cells enriched from blood (not recorded which). CDR3 sequence reads: CASSQDRTARVYGYTF. CDR3 DNA sequence: TGCGCCAGCAGCCAAGATCGTACCGCTCGGGTCTATGGCTACACCTTC.